A selection of T cell receptor beta chains follows, all from one sample in a study of blood T cell repertoires in COVID-19. The assay was immunoSEQ multiplex PCR, and TCRdb's table has in-frame clones only and misses some. This table has some 300,000 clones, almost 90% appearing once. Source material: peripheral blood. Receptors were obtained from a woman between 40 and 50 years old with COVID-19, enrolled during active disease. CDR3s include the opening cysteine and the closing phenylalanine or tryptophan. Clone size is not always given. Where it is, it says once, few, many or a class for expanded clones.

clone_size,v_call,cdr3_aa
-,TRBV7-8,CASSLEPHRGYTF
-,TRBV4-3,CASSQGLAGAISSYEQYF
once,TRBV5-8,CASSLASSGGSVEFF
-,TRBV7-9,CASSLAHPRGEQYF
-,TRBV7-9,CASSLGGDSRDGYTF
-,TRBV9,CASSVAGGSYNEQFF
-,TRBV11-2,CASSTDRVSDIQYF
-,TRBV15,CATSRDGTGVHEQYF
-,TRBV3-1/TRBV3-2,CASSQGGGAGGYTF
-,TRBV4-3,CASSQAVDRVGETQYF
-,TRBV2,CASSNRGANEKLFF
-,TRBV3-1/TRBV3-2,CASSQDSPGDYEQYF
few,TRBV3-1/TRBV3-2,CASSPSGGAGHEQYF
-,TRBV9,CASSVSTTGELFF
-,TRBV19,CASSIVAGGPQYF
once,TRBV18,CASSPIRTWEGPDKLFF
few,TRBV5-1,CASSLAGQEAFF
-,TRBV15,CATSRGTGVGNQPQHF
-,TRBV27,CASSSRQGHSNQPQHF
-,TRBV28,CASTTGAMNTEAFF
-,TRBV5-1,CASSSGDRGRSEQYF
-,TRBV12-3/TRBV12-4,CASSSTGTKLFF
-,TRBV15,CATSRVTGGYTEAFF
-,TRBV2,CASRGTGASGVYGYTF
once,TRBV3-1/TRBV3-2,CASSQPRVGEAFF
-,TRBV15,CATSRDPGQGVPEQYF
-,TRBV19,CASSIPRAGRGGNSPLHF
-,TRBV5-5,CASSLDYGGGPRPQHF
-,TRBV9,CASSVASTGITEAFF
-,TRBV15,CATSRDGVPGQLSSSVGYTF
-,TRBV5-1,CASSRRQGQTGELFF
-,TRBV28,CASSLLTGGNEQYF
-,TRBV28,CASSLGGSTEAFF
-,TRBV25-1,CASSDQQGPGNTIYF
-,TRBV12-3/TRBV12-4,CASSGDSHGYTF
-,TRBV2,CAGWTGTNQPQHF